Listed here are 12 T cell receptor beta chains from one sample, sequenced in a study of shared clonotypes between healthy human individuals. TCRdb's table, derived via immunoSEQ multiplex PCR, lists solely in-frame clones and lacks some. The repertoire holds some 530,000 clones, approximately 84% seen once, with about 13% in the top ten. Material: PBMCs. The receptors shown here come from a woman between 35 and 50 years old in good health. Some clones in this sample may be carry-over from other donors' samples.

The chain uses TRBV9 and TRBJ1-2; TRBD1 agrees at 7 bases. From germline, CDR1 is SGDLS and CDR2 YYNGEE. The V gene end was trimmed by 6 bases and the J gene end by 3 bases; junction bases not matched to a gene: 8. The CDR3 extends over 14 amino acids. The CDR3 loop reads CASKPRQGDYGYTF. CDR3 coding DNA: TGTGCCAGCAAACCCAGACAGGGAGACTATGGCTACACCTTC.

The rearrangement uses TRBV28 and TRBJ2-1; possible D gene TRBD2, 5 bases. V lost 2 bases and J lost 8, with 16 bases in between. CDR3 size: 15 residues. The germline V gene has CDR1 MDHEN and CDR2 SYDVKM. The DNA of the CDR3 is TGTGCCAGCAGTTTAGGACTTGTAGTTCTAGATGAGCAGTTCTTC. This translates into CASSLGLVVLDEQFF. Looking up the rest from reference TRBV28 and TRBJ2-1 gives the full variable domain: DVKVTQSSRYLVKRTGEKVFLECVQDMDHENMFWYRQDPGLGLRLIYFSYDVKMKEKGDIPEGYSVSREKKERFSLILESASTNQTSMYLCASSLGLVVLDEQFFGPGTRLTVL.

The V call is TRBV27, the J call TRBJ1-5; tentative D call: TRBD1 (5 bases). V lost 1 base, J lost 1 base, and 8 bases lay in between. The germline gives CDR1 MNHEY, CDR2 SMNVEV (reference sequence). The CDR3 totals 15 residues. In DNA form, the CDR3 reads TGTGCCAGCAGTTTATTGGCAGGGAGCAATCAGCCCCAGCATTTT. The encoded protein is CASSLLAGSNQPQHF.

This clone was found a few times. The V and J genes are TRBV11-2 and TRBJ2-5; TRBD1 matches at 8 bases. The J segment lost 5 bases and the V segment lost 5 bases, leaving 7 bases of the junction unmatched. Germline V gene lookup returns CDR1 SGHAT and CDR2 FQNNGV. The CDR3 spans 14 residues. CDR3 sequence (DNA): TGTGCCAGCAGCGCCCAGACAGGGGACGAGACCCAGTACTTC. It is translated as CASSAQTGDETQYF.

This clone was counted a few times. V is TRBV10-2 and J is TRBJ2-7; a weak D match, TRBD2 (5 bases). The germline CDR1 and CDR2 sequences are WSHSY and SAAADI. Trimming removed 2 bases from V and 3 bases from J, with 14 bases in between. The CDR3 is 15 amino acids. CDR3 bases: TGCGCCAGCAGTGAGGCTAGCCCAGACTACTACGAGCAGTACTTC. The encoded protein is CASSEASPDYYEQYF.

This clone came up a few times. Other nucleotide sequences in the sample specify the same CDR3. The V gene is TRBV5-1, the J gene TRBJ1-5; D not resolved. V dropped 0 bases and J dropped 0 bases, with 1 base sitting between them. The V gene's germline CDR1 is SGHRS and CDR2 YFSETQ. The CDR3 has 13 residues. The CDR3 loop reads CASSLGSNQPQHF. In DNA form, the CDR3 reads TGCGCCAGCAGCTTGGGTAGCAATCAGCCCCAGCATTTT.

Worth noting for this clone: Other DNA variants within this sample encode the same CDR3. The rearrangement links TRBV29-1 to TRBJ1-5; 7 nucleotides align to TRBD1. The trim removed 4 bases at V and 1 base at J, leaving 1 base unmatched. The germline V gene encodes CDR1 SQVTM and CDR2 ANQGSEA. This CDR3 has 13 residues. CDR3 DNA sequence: TGCAGCGTTGTACAGGGGAGCAATCAGCCCCAGCATTTT. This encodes CSVVQGSNQPQHF.

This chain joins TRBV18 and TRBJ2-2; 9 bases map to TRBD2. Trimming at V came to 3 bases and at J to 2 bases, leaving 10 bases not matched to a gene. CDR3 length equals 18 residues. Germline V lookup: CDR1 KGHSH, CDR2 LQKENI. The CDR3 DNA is TGTGCCAGCTCACCTATGGGACCGGGACTAGCAAACACCGGGGAGCTGTTTTTT. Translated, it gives CASSPMGPGLANTGELFF. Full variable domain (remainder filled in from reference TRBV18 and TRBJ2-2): NAGVMQNPRHLVRRRGQEARLRCSPMKGHSHVYWYRQLPEEGLKFMVYLQKENIIDESGMPKERFSAEFPKEGPSILRIQQVVRGDSAAYFCASSPMGPGLANTGELFFGEGSRLTVL.

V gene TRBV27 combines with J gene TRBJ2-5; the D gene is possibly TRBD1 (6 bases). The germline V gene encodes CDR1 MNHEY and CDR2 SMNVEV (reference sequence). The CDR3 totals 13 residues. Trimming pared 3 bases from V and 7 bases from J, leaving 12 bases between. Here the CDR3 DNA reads TGTGCCAGCAGTTTTAGGGCACAGGGGACCCAGTACTTC. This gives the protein CASSFRAQGTQYF.

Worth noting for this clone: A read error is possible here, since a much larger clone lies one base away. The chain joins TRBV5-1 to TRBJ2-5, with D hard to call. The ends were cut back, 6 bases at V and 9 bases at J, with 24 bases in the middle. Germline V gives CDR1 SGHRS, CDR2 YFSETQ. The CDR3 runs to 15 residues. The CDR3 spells CASTSNDGPGEAQYF. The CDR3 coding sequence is TGCGCCAGCACCTCCAACGACGGACCCGGTGAGGCCCAGTACTTC.

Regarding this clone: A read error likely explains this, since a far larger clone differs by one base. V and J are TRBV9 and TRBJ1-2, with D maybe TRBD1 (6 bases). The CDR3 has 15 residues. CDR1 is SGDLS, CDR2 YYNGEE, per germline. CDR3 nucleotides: TGTGCCGGCAGGGGAGGGCCAGCTCGAAACTATGGCTACACCTTC. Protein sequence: CAGRGGPARNYGYTF.

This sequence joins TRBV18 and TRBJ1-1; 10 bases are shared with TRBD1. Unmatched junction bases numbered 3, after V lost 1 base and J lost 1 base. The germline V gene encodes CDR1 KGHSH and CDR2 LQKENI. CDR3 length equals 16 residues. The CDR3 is CASSPRQGAENTEAFF. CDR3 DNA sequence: TGTGCCAGCTCACCACGACAGGGGGCGGAGAACACTGAAGCTTTCTTT.